The T cell receptor (beta chain) under discussion was sequenced for a study of blood T cell repertoires in COVID-19. Study-wide context: Samples came from the United States, Italy and Spain, spanning acute and convalescent COVID-19. PBMCs, B-cell-depleted T cells, or T cells provided the cDNA or gDNA that made up the material.

V was clipped by 5 bases and J by 2 bases; unmatched bases: 12. CDR3 length: 17 residues. Germline loops: CDR1 MDHEN, CDR2 SYDVKM. Methods used by the authors: Amplification of reference gene primers was used by the study to estimate nucleated cell counts. Using immunoSEQ multiplex PCR, the repertoire was profiled, and TCRdb retains in-frame clones only, with some absent. Clone size and the V and J calls come from that table; the DNA yielded D and trimming. There are about 220,000 clones in the sample; around 90% occur only once, and under 15% lies in the top ten. Participant-given clinical history determined each cohort assignment.

Material: PBMCs or T cells enriched from blood (not recorded which). The TCR sequence derives from a woman in her 50s with acute COVID-19. The chain combines TRBV28 with TRBJ1-5; 7 bases agree with TRBD1. This CDR3 is CASSETRGISGNQPQHF. The CDR3 coding sequence is TGTGCCAGCAGTGAGACCAGGGGGATAAGTGGCAATCAGCCCCAGCATTTT.